The 12 T cell receptor beta chains below were found in one sample sequenced in a study of identical twins. MiXCR, run by TCRdb on the 5' RACE reads, gives a single entry per CDR3 protein. The sample comprises some 900,000 distinct CDR3 sequences, 9% to 15% of which are singletons, and roughly 1.6% rests with the top ten. Separately, the same data were catalogued under a study of yellow fever vaccine responses in identical twins.

The sample taken for sequencing was PBMCs. Receptors originate from a woman aged 18-29 years in good health.

Details on this clonotype: This could be a read error, since a much larger clone is one nucleotide away. This chain joins TRBV7-2 and TRBJ2-1; 10 positions agree with TRBD2. Germline CDR1 and CDR2: SGHTA and FQGNSA. Losses at the gene ends were 2 bases for V and 8 bases for J; bases not matched to a gene: 3. The CDR3 consists of 14 residues. The CDR3: CASSLSGGAHEQFF. CDR3 nucleotides: TGTGCCAGCAGCTTAAGCGGGGGGGCCCATGAGCAGTTCTTC.

This clonotype was seen only a few times. This chain connects TRBV25-1 to TRBJ2-7; D possibly uses TRBD1 or TRBD2 (7 bases each). Germline assignment: CDR1 MGHDK and CDR2 SYGVNS. Deletions cut 1 base from V and 6 bases from J, with 25 bases between. There are 18 residues in the CDR3. The CDR3 DNA follows: TGTGCCAGCAGTGAATGGGGAGGGGGCTCTGACGTTATTGGCGAGCAGTACTTC. Translated: CASSEWGGGSDVIGEQYF.

The chain is built from TRBV28 and TRBJ2-3; 9 nucleotides match TRBD2. Trimming took 5 bases from V and 5 from J; bases not matched to a gene: 20. CDR1 is MDHEN, CDR2 SYDVKM, per germline. The CDR3 extends over 19 amino acids. The CDR3: CASSISSAGLAGYIDTQYF. CDR3 nucleotide sequence: TGTGCCAGCAGTATCTCATCTGCGGGACTAGCTGGATACATAGATACGCAGTATTTT.

The chain uses TRBV20-1 and TRBJ2-1, with D tentatively TRBD1 or TRBD2 (5 bases each). The CDR3 contains 19 residues. Germline loops: CDR1 DFQATT, CDR2 SNEGSKA (reference sequence). The V gene lost 0 bases and the J gene lost 1 base, with 22 bases spanning the gap. The CDR3 is CSARDLRQNGVTSYNEQFF. The CDR3 DNA sequence: TGCAGTGCTAGAGATCTCAGACAGAACGGGGTTACTTCCTACAATGAGCAGTTCTTC.

This clonotype was observed a few times. The CDR3 here is CASSQGRTGGRGNTEAFF. Here the CDR3 DNA reads TGTGCCAGCAGCCAGGGCCGGACAGGGGGCCGGGGGAACACTGAAGCTTTCTTT. The chain has TRBV3-1 and TRBJ1-1; TRBD1 matches 11 bases. In germline, CDR1 is LGHDT, CDR2 YNNKEL (reference sequence). V was pared by 3 bases and J by 1 base, with 10 bases of the junction left unmatched. The CDR3 is 18 residues long.

This chain joins TRBV11-2 and TRBJ2-7; D unclear. CDR1 is SGHAT and CDR2 is FQNNGV in the germline V gene. V was trimmed by 3 bases and J by 4 bases, leaving 10 bases between them. The CDR3 sequence is 13 residues long. This chain's CDR3 is CASSFSEFYEQYF. DNA for the CDR3: TGTGCCAGCAGCTTTTCGGAATTTTACGAGCAGTACTTC.

J is TRBJ2-7 and V is TRBV9; D perhaps matches TRBD2 (5 bases). The germline gives CDR1 SGDLS, CDR2 YYNGEE. The CDR3 consists of 15 residues. Trimming took off 3 bases at V and 0 bases at J, with 13 bases between the two ends. CDR3 coding DNA: TGTGCCAGCAGCGCCCGGGGTCCAAGCTCCTACGAGCAGTACTTC. This codes for CASSARGPSSYEQYF.

The sample holds a few counts of this clonotype. The chain links TRBV20-1 to TRBJ2-5; D is undetermined. CDR3 length equals 11 residues. Per germline, CDR1 DFQATT and CDR2 SNEGSKA (reference sequence). Trimming pared 5 bases from V and 7 bases from J, leaving 11 bases between. CDR3 sequence (DNA): TGCAGTGCTCAAAATGGCGGGACCCAGTACTTC. Translating gives CSAQNGGTQYF.

In this sample, this clonotype turned up many times. V and J are TRBV12-3 or TRBV12-4 and TRBJ1-2; tentative D call: TRBD1 (5 bases). CDR3 length: 15 amino acids. Deletions cut 6 bases from V and 4 bases from J, with 18 bases between. The CDR3 loop is CASSRVQTDVYGYTF. CDR3 coding DNA: TGTGCCAGCAGCAGAGTACAGACAGACGTCTATGGCTACACCTTC.

The sample holds a few counts of this clonotype. The CDR3 DNA is TGCGCCAGCAGCTTGGTTGGACGAGGTGAAAAACTGTTTTTT. Protein sequence: CASSLVGRGEKLFF. The chain carries TRBV5-1 and TRBJ1-4, with no clear D. V dropped 0 bases and J dropped 7 bases, with 10 bases sitting between them. The CDR3 length is 14 residues. The germline gives CDR1 SGHRS, CDR2 YFSETQ.

The CDR3 coding sequence is TGTGCCACCAGTGATTTTAGTGGGAATGAGCAGTTCTTC. It is translated as CATSDFSGNEQFF. The J gene is TRBJ2-1, the V gene TRBV24-1, with D hard to call. Trimming took 1 base from V and 7 from J, leaving 7 bases between them. Germline loops: CDR1 KGHDR, CDR2 SFDVKD. The CDR3 is 13 amino acids.

This clonotype appeared many times. V gene TRBV10-3 combines with J gene TRBJ2-5; D is possibly TRBD2 (6 bases). The CDR3 has 13 residues. The germline CDR1 and CDR2 sequences are ENHRY and SYGVKD. Trimming left V 3 bases short and J 5 bases short, with 10 bases between. The CDR3 DNA reads TGTGCCATCAGTGACAGGGCGGGGGAGACCCAGTACTTC. It specifies CAISDRAGETQYF.